Presented here are 30 T cell receptor beta chains from one specimen sequenced in a study of sequential checkpoint blockade in melanoma. Libraries were prepared by immunoSEQ multiplex PCR; TCRdb keeps only in-frame clonotypes and omits some of them. The sample yields over 15,000 clones, over 70% seen once. The treatment here: randomized to nivolumab then ipilimumab (arm A) or the reverse (arm B). The sample here was CD8+ T cells sorted from blood (inferred from file names), taken from a patient given nivolumab and ipilimumab in sequence. These receptor sequences come from a human donor with melanoma.

This chain joins TRBV7-2 and TRBJ1-1; possibly TRBD1 for D (6 bases). The V end lost 6 bases, the J end lost 5 bases, and 16 bases lay between the germline ends. The CDR3 runs to 14 residues. Germline CDR1 is SGHTA and CDR2 is FQGNSA. The CDR3 spells CASRPRGGLTEAFF. The CDR3 DNA follows: TGTGCCAGCAGACCGAGGGGGGGCTTAACTGAAGCTTTCTTT.

The table lists this clone with a few counts. The chain is built from TRBV9 and TRBJ2-3; D possibly corresponds to TRBD1 (5 bases). The CDR3 is 16 amino acids. Trimming left V 3 bases short and J 2 bases short, with 16 bases between. Germline loops: CDR1 SGDLS, CDR2 YYNGEE. The CDR3 DNA follows: TGTGCCAGCAGCGGACGAGGCAGGGATTACACAGATACGCAGTATTTT. This sequence encodes CASSGRGRDYTDTQYF.

The gene calls are TRBV6-5 and TRBJ1-1; D is perhaps TRBD1 (5 bases). Germline values: CDR1 MNHEY, CDR2 SVGAGI. The CDR3 has 14 amino acids. V was pared by 4 bases and J by 0 bases, with 9 bases between. CDR3 nucleotide sequence: TGTGCCAGCAGTTTACAGGCGGTGAACACTGAAGCTTTCTTT. It translates to CASSLQAVNTEAFF.

The chain combines TRBV4-3 with TRBJ1-1; D is ambiguous. V was shortened by 1 base and J by 1 base, with 7 bases between the two germline ends. CDR3 length equals 14 residues. CDR1 and CDR2 (germline): LGHNA, YSLEER. CDR3 sequence (DNA): TGCGCCAGCAGCCAAGTAAGAGAGAACACTGAAGCTTTCTTT. Amino acids: CASSQVRENTEAFF.

V gene TRBV4-1 combines with J gene TRBJ1-1; TRBD1 is a possible D gene (5 bases). This CDR3 spans 16 amino acids. Between the trimmed V and J ends, which lost 0 bases and 4 bases, there was a span of 15 bases. Germline V gene data show CDR1 as MGHRA and CDR2 as YSYEKL. DNA for the CDR3: TGCGCCAGCAGCCAAGATATGGGGGGAGAGGGCACTGAAGCTTTCTTT. Amino acid sequence: CASSQDMGGEGTEAFF.

The chain joins TRBV6-5 to TRBJ2-7, with 7 bases that match TRBD1. V was pared by 2 bases and J by 2 bases, with 3 bases of the junction left unmatched. Germline CDR1 MNHEY, CDR2 SVGAGI. The CDR3 spans 14 residues. CDR3 sequence reads: CASSYSQGAYEQYF. CDR3 nucleotides: TGTGCCAGCAGTTACAGTCAGGGGGCCTACGAGCAGTACTTC.

The rearrangement links TRBV29-1 to TRBJ2-7, with TRBD2 matching over 13 bases. Germline loops: CDR1 SQVTM, CDR2 ANQGSEA. The CDR3 runs 17 residues. V trimming: 2 bases; J trimming: 0 bases; junction bases outside the gene matches: 7. The CDR3: CSVEFAGLAGSSYEQYF. The CDR3, as DNA: TGCAGCGTTGAATTCGCGGGACTAGCGGGAAGCTCCTACGAGCAGTACTTC.

V and J are TRBV5-1 and TRBJ2-7, with unresolved D. V was cut by 0 bases and J by 0 bases, with 10 bases left in between. CDR3 size: 15 residues. The germline gives CDR1 SGHRS, CDR2 YFSETQ. CDR3 loop: CASSLGLSSSYEQYF. The CDR3 region has the DNA TGCGCCAGCAGCTTGGGACTTTCGAGCTCCTACGAGCAGTACTTC.

The rearrangement links TRBV29-1 to TRBJ1-2; D ambiguous. This CDR3 has 11 amino acids. V lost 6 bases and J 2 bases, leaving 7 bases between the germline ends. CDR1 is SQVTM and CDR2 is ANQGSEA in the germline V gene. CDR3 sequence (DNA): TGCAGCGTCCCAGGAAACTATGGCTACACCTTC. This encodes CSVPGNYGYTF.

The CDR3 DNA follows: TGTGCCAGCAGCTCCCCCGCGGGGCGGGACTCCTACGAGCAGTACTTC. Encoded protein: CASSSPAGRDSYEQYF. The J gene is TRBJ2-7, the V gene TRBV7-8; TRBD2 is a possible D gene (6 bases). Per the germline V gene, CDR1 is SGHVS and CDR2 is FQNEAQ. The V gene lost 4 bases and the J gene lost 0 bases, with 16 bases spanning the gap. The CDR3 is 16 residues long.

This clone is deemed large. This chain links TRBV7-9 with TRBJ2-7; TRBD1 is a possible D gene (6 bases). Germline CDR1 reads SEHNR; CDR2 reads FQNEAQ (reference sequence). CDR3 length equals 15 residues. The V end was cut by 1 base, the J end by 3 bases, with 13 bases between. CDR3 DNA sequence: TGTGCCAGCAGCTTAGAAGCAGGGGATCTCTACGAGCAGTACTTC. Protein product: CASSLEAGDLYEQYF.

The CDR3 protein is CASSLGAYTEAFF. The CDR3, as DNA: TGTGCCAGCAGCTTAGGGGCGTACACTGAAGCTTTCTTT. This chain uses TRBV7-6 with TRBJ1-1; D remains ambiguous. Germline CDR1 reads SGHVS; CDR2 reads FNYEAQ. The CDR3 contains 13 residues. V shed 1 base and J shed 3 bases, with 6 bases lying between them.

CDR3 sequence (DNA): TGTGCCAGCAGTTACTCCTGGGCCCCTCCGCGTGAGCAGTACTTC. Encoded protein: CASSYSWAPPREQYF. V and J are TRBV6-6 and TRBJ2-7; D ambiguous. Per germline, CDR1 MNHNY and CDR2 SVGAGI (reference sequence). V lost 0 bases to trimming and J lost 7 bases, with 16 bases between them. The CDR3 has 15 residues.

This chain joins TRBV6-5 and TRBJ2-1, with 7 nucleotides matching TRBD2. The length of the CDR3 is 15 residues. Trimming at V came to 6 bases and at J to 5 bases, leaving 10 bases not matched to a gene. The V gene's germline CDR1 is MNHEY and CDR2 SVGAGI. CDR3 sequence: CASSEIAGGNNEQFF. CDR3 DNA: TGTGCCAGCAGCGAGATAGCGGGTGGGAACAATGAGCAGTTCTTC.

The V and J genes are TRBV10-1 and TRBJ2-7; a weak D match, TRBD2 (5 bases). The CDR3 covers 12 residues. Trimming stripped 7 bases from V and 5 bases from J, with 12 bases between. Germline V lookup: CDR1 WNHNN, CDR2 SYGVQD (reference sequence). The CDR3 loop reads CASMGAGDEQYF. Here the CDR3 DNA reads TGCGCCAGCATGGGTGCCGGGGACGAGCAGTACTTC.

The chain is built from TRBV7-8 and TRBJ1-3; D not resolved. The germline gives CDR1 SGHVS, CDR2 FQNEAQ. The CDR3 loop spans 16 amino acids. V was cut by 1 base and J by 1 base, with 11 bases left in between. The CDR3 nucleotides read TGTGCCAGCAGCTTAGGGACTTCTAGGTCTGGAAACACCATATATTTT. This encodes CASSLGTSRSGNTIYF.

This clone has just a few counts. The chain recombines TRBV4-1 with TRBJ2-2; D perhaps matches TRBD1 (5 bases). The CDR3 length is 15 residues. The V and J ends lost 2 bases and 4 bases respectively, with 11 bases between them. Germline CDR1 MGHRA, CDR2 YSYEKL. DNA of the CDR3: TGCGCCAGCAGCCAATTAGGGGTTGGCACCGGGGAGCTGTTTTTT. Translation gives CASSQLGVGTGELFF.

The J gene is TRBJ1-2, the V gene TRBV4-3; D uncertain. Between the trimmed V and J ends, which lost 1 base and 2 bases, there was a span of 8 bases. CDR3 size: 14 residues. CDR1 LGHNA and CDR2 YSLEER come from the germline V gene. As DNA, the CDR3 is TGCGCCAGCAGCCAAGGTGGAGTAAACTATGGCTACACCTTC. Translation: CASSQGGVNYGYTF.

V usage is TRBV4-1 and J usage is TRBJ1-1, with TRBD1 matching 8 bases. CDR1 and CDR2 from the germline V gene are MGHRA and YSYEKL. Germline trimming cut 5 bases from V and 0 bases from J; bases unmatched to any gene: 5. The CDR3 totals 15 residues. CDR3 sequence reads: CASSVRQGLNTEAFF. The CDR3 coding sequence is TGCGCCAGCAGCGTACGACAGGGGTTGAACACTGAAGCTTTCTTT.

This sequence joins TRBV7-6 and TRBJ2-7; TRBD1 matches 7 bases. The trim removed 0 bases at V and 1 base at J, leaving 0 bases unmatched. The germline gives CDR1 SGHVS, CDR2 FNYEAQ. CDR3 length: 14 amino acids. The CDR3 DNA reads TGTGCCAGCAGCTTAGCGGGACAGTCCTACGAGCAGTACTTC. This translates into CASSLAGQSYEQYF.

The DNA of the CDR3 is TGTGCCAGCTCCCGAACAGGGGAAGCTGGCTACACCTTC. Translated, it gives CASSRTGEAGYTF. The genes are TRBV18 and TRBJ1-2, with TRBD1 matching over 7 bases. The V gene end was trimmed by 6 bases and the J gene end by 7 bases; junction bases not matched to a gene: 8. Germline V lookup: CDR1 KGHSH, CDR2 LQKENI. The CDR3 runs 13 residues. Full variable domain (missing parts from reference TRBV18 and TRBJ1-2): NAGVMQNPRHLVRRRGQEARLRCSPMKGHSHVYWYRQLPEEGLKFMVYLQKENIIDESGMPKERFSAEFPKEGPSILRIQQVVRGDSAAYFCASSRTGEAGYTFGSGTRLTVV.

This clone was counted a few times. The V and J genes are TRBV4-3 and TRBJ1-3; D not certain. This CDR3 comprises 12 residues. Germline values: CDR1 LGHNA, CDR2 YSLEER. The V end lost 8 bases, the J end lost 2 bases, and 7 bases lay between the germline ends. The CDR3 region has the DNA TGCGCCAGCGGAGAGGCTGGAAACACCATATATTTT. This encodes CASGEAGNTIYF.

In this sample, this clone turned up once. J is TRBJ1-3 and V is TRBV4-1; possibly TRBD1 for D (5 bases). The germline V gene has CDR1 MGHRA and CDR2 YSYEKL. The CDR3 is 15 residues long. Deletions cut 1 base from V and 0 bases from J, with 7 bases between. The chain's CDR3 is CASSQGDSSGNTIYF. The CDR3 DNA follows: TGCGCCAGCAGCCAAGGTGACAGCTCTGGAAACACCATATATTTT.

This clone turned up a few times. This chain joins TRBV30 and TRBJ2-7; 8 bases align to TRBD1. From germline, CDR1 is GTSNPN and CDR2 SVGIG (reference sequence). The length of the CDR3 is 12 residues. V was pared by 5 bases and J by 2 bases, with 2 bases of the junction left unmatched. This CDR3 is CAWGQGPYEQYF. The CDR3 coding sequence is TGTGCCTGGGGACAGGGCCCCTACGAGCAGTACTTC.

The chain's CDR3 is CASSPGQGPAYEQYF. The CDR3 DNA sequence: TGTGCCAGTAGTCCGGGACAGGGCCCGGCCTACGAGCAGTACTTC. This chain uses TRBV19 with TRBJ2-7; 9 nucleotides match TRBD1. The CDR3 length is 15 residues. Trimming removed 5 bases from V and 2 bases from J; junction bases left unmatched: 7. CDR1 is LNHDA, CDR2 SQIVND, per germline (reference sequence). Using reference TRBV19 and TRBJ2-7 for the parts outside the CDR3, the full variable domain is DGGITQSPKYLFRKEGQNVTLSCEQNLNHDAMYWYRQDPGQGLRLIYYSQIVNDFQKGDIAEGYSVSREKKESFPLTVTSAQKNPTAFYLCASSPGQGPAYEQYFGPGTRLTVT.

The V and J genes are TRBV6-4 and TRBJ1-2; 8 bases fit TRBD1. Germline CDR1 is MRHNA and CDR2 is SNTAGT. V shed 0 bases, J shed 8 bases, and the junction held 11 bases outside the gene matches. The CDR3 sequence is 16 residues long. CDR3 DNA: TGTGCCAGCAGTGACTCTGAAACAGGGGGAAGCGGCGGCTACACCTTC. Translating it yields CASSDSETGGSGGYTF.

The V gene is TRBV2, the J gene TRBJ2-7, with TRBD2 as a possible D gene (5 bases). The V gene's germline CDR1 is SNHLY and CDR2 FYNNEI. This CDR3 comprises 14 residues. Trimming shortened V by 3 bases and J by 0 bases, and 9 bases separated the two germline ends. CDR3 sequence reads: CASSERVTSYEQYF. CDR3 nucleotides: TGTGCCAGCAGTGAGCGGGTGACCTCCTACGAGCAGTACTTC.

For the CDR3, the DNA is TGCGCCAGCAGCTTCCGCAGGGGGAACACTGAAGCTTTCTTT. Its translation is CASSFRRGNTEAFF. V gene TRBV5-1 combines with J gene TRBJ1-1, with a possible D match to TRBD1 (6 bases). This CDR3 is 14 amino acids long. The germline gives CDR1 SGHRS, CDR2 YFSETQ. V lost 2 bases to trimming and J lost 1 base, with 9 bases between them.

The V call is TRBV27, the J call TRBJ2-3; D is unresolved. Deletions cut 5 bases from V and 0 bases from J, with 12 bases between. CDR3 size: 15 residues. Germline V gives CDR1 MNHEY, CDR2 SMNVEV (reference sequence). This CDR3 reads CASSPLGSSTDTQYF. The DNA for the CDR3 is TGTGCCAGCAGTCCGCTAGGTTCTAGCACAGATACGCAGTATTTT.

The gene calls are TRBV13 and TRBJ2-7, with D unclear. Germline loops: CDR1 PRHDT, CDR2 FYEKMQ (reference sequence). The V gene lost 0 bases and the J gene lost 4 bases, with 7 bases spanning the gap. The CDR3 runs to 13 residues. The CDR3 spells CASSLGRVYEQYF. DNA for the CDR3: TGTGCCAGCAGCTTAGGAAGAGTGTACGAGCAGTACTTC.